The 28 T cell receptor beta chains below come from one sample, sequenced in a study of neurological immune-mediated disorders. TCRdb recomputed calls from the 5' RACE reads with MiXCR, one row per CDR3 protein. The sample yields tens of thousands of distinct CDR3 sequences, approximately 13% seen once. The time point denotes: longitudinal time-point 3. Sequencing was carried out using PBMCs. These TCRs come from a man aged 25 to 40 in good health.

This clonotype was observed a handful of times. The chain carries TRBV5-1 and TRBJ2-1; 13 positions match TRBD2. The J segment lost 1 base and the V segment lost 4 bases, leaving 8 bases of the junction unmatched. CDR3 length: 18 amino acids. CDR1 and CDR2 from the germline V gene are SGHRS and YFSETQ. CDR3 nucleotides: TGCGCCAGCAGCCTCTATCCGGGACTAGCGGGATCCTACAATGAGCAGTTCTTC. As protein: CASSLYPGLAGSYNEQFF.

Comments on this clonotype: This may come from a read error, since a much larger clone is one base off. V usage is TRBV12-3 or TRBV12-4 and J usage is TRBJ2-2; unclear D gene. This CDR3 region has 14 residues. Deletions cut 5 bases from V and 4 bases from J, with 11 bases between. The DNA of the CDR3 is TGTGCCAGCAGTACCGATCGTTTCACCGGGGAGCTGTTTTTT. Its protein is CASSTDRFTGELFF.

This clonotype was detected ten times or more. The chain combines TRBV29-1 with TRBJ2-7, with 12 nucleotides matching TRBD1. The germline CDR1 and CDR2 sequences are SQVTM and ANQGSEA. V dropped 0 bases and J dropped 3; count of bases not matched to a gene: 3. The CDR3 has 15 amino acids. The DNA for the CDR3 is TGCAGCGTTGAAGATCGGGACAGGGGGCTCTACGAGCAGTACTTC. Translating gives CSVEDRDRGLYEQYF.

This clonotype was recorded many times. The chain carries TRBV27 and TRBJ2-5; 8 nucleotides agree with TRBD2. Germline V gene lookup returns CDR1 MNHEY and CDR2 SMNVEV (reference sequence). With 3 bases clipped from V and 4 bases from J, the junction kept 4 bases outside the gene matches. This CDR3 region has 14 residues. CDR3 in amino acids: CASSFWGTRETQYF. CDR3 DNA sequence: TGTGCCAGCAGTTTCTGGGGGACTAGAGAGACCCAGTACTTC.

This clonotype was detected many times. The chain recombines TRBV5-1 with TRBJ2-4; TRBD2 aligns across 7 bases. Germline CDR1 SGHRS, CDR2 YFSETQ. The CDR3 extends over 20 amino acids. The trim removed 0 bases at V and 1 base at J, leaving 16 bases unmatched. CDR3 amino acids: CASSLAPPREGKYAKNIQYF. The CDR3 region has the DNA TGCGCCAGCAGCTTGGCTCCCCCGAGGGAGGGAAAGTACGCCAAAAACATTCAGTACTTC.

This clonotype was observed at least ten times. V is TRBV7-7 and J is TRBJ2-7; weak D call: TRBD1 (5 bases). The V gene lost 1 base and the J gene lost 0 bases, with 7 bases spanning the gap. Per the germline V gene, CDR1 is SSHAT and CDR2 is FNYEAQ (reference sequence). The CDR3 is 14 residues long. DNA for the CDR3: TGTGCCAGCAGCTTAGGACAGAGCTCCTACGAGCAGTACTTC. Translating gives CASSLGQSSYEQYF.

As concerns this clonotype: Compared with germline, one end of the junction differs, possibly owing to a read error. The chain combines TRBV5-1 with TRBJ2-1; maybe TRBD2 (6 bases). This CDR3 spans 15 amino acids. The germline CDR1 and CDR2 sequences are SGHRS and YFSETQ. This CDR3 reads CASSLDGSSSNEHFF. Here the CDR3 DNA reads TGCGCCAGCAGCTTAGACGGGAGCTCCTCCAATGAGCACTTCTTC.

This clonotype is labeled as medium-sized. The V call is TRBV15, the J call TRBJ2-6; D is perhaps TRBD2 (5 bases). The germline V and J ends were trimmed by 4 bases and 0 bases, with 10 bases remaining between them. Per germline, CDR1 LNHNV and CDR2 YYDKDF (reference sequence). The CDR3 length is 16 residues. CDR3 nucleotides: TGTGCCACCAGCATGGAGGCTTACTCTGGGGCCAACGTCCTGACTTTC. This translates into CATSMEAYSGANVLTF.

Regarding this clonotype: A much larger clone is a single base away; this may be a read error. The chain couples TRBV30 to TRBJ2-3; D might be TRBD1 (6 bases). Germline-derived CDR1 and CDR2 are GTSNPN and SVGIG (reference sequence). The CDR3 is made up of 14 amino acids. CDR3 region: CARSFGGTTDTQYF. The CDR3 region has the DNA TGTGCCCGGAGTTTTGGGGGCACCACAGATACGCAGTATTTT.

This clonotype was detected a few times. This chain connects TRBV20-1 to TRBJ2-7; the D gene is possibly TRBD2 (7 bases). The length of the CDR3 is 14 residues. Trimming removed 6 bases at V and 3 bases at J, with 18 bases between. Germline V CDR1 and CDR2: DFQATT, SNEGSKA (reference sequence). Here the CDR3 reads CSAFTGREDYEQYF. The CDR3, as DNA: TGCAGTGCGTTCACAGGGAGGGAGGACTACGAGCAGTACTTC.

This clonotype was observed at least ten times. The DNA for the CDR3 is TGCGCCAGCAGGCACATCAGTAAGGGACAGGGCGCCCGGGGGAATCAGCCCCAGCATTTT. Translating gives CASRHISKGQGARGNQPQHF. The V and J genes are TRBV5-1 and TRBJ1-5; 9 nucleotides align to TRBD1. CDR1 is SGHRS and CDR2 is YFSETQ in the germline V gene. The V segment lost 5 bases and the J segment 4 bases; nucleotides outside the gene matches: 22. The CDR3 sequence is 20 residues long.

This chain joins TRBV5-6 and TRBJ1-2, with unresolved D. Trimming removed 1 base at V and 2 bases at J, with 9 bases between. Germline V CDR1 and CDR2: SGHDT, YYEEEE. The CDR3 runs to 14 residues. CDR3 sequence reads: CASSLLGGNYGYTF. CDR3 coding DNA: TGTGCCAGCAGCTTGCTAGGAGGAAACTATGGCTACACCTTC.

This clonotype was detected a few times. The chain carries TRBV7-3 and TRBJ1-3; D gene uncertain. Deletions cut 2 bases from V and 4 bases from J, with 9 bases between. The CDR3 is made up of 14 amino acids. The germline V gene has CDR1 SGHTA and CDR2 FQGTGA. The CDR3 is CASSLGSPGNTIYF. The CDR3 region has the DNA TGTGCCAGCAGCTTAGGATCTCCCGGAAACACCATATATTTT.

This clonotype was found many times. CDR3 residues: CASSQQTGDSEAFF. DNA of the CDR3: TGCGCCAGCAGCCAACAAACAGGGGACTCTGAAGCTTTCTTT. The genes are TRBV4-1 and TRBJ1-1, with 7 positions matching TRBD1. V lost 2 bases, J lost 6 bases, and 6 bases stayed unmatched. This CDR3 is 14 amino acids long. Germline lookup yields CDR1 MGHRA and CDR2 YSYEKL.

In its sample, this clonotype was seen many times. The V call is TRBV29-1, the J call TRBJ1-2; D perhaps matches TRBD1 (6 bases). The CDR3 sequence is 12 residues long. Deletions cut 5 bases from V and 4 bases from J, with 11 bases between. CDR1 and CDR2 from the germline V gene are SQVTM and ANQGSEA. CDR3: CSVTGFGYGYTF. DNA of the CDR3: TGCAGCGTTACAGGGTTCGGCTATGGCTACACCTTC.

As regards this clonotype: This could be a read error, since a much larger clone is one nucleotide away. The chain joins TRBV3-1 to TRBJ2-5; 14 bases map to TRBD2. This CDR3 is built from 16 residues. Germline assignment: CDR1 LGHDT and CDR2 YNNKEL (reference sequence). V shed 5 bases, J shed 0 bases, and the junction held 2 bases outside the gene matches. The CDR3 sequence is CASSGTSGRYQETQYF. In DNA form, the CDR3 reads TGTGCCAGCAGCGGGACTAGCGGGAGATACCAAGAGACCCAGTACTTC.

This clonotype was detected ten times or more. J is TRBJ2-3 and V is TRBV7-9; no clear D gene. The CDR3 length is 14 residues. CDR1 is SEHNR, CDR2 FQNEAQ, per germline (reference sequence). The V end lost 7 bases, the J end lost 3 bases, and 14 bases lay between the germline ends. CDR3 in amino acids: CASTPQAATDTQYF. DNA of the CDR3: TGTGCCAGCACCCCCCAGGCAGCAACAGATACGCAGTATTTT.

This clonotype has ten or more counts. V is TRBV10-3 and J is TRBJ2-1; D is unclear. Germline CDR1 and CDR2: ENHRY and SYGVKD. There are 13 residues in the CDR3. The V end lost 2 bases, the J end lost 8 bases, and 10 bases lay between the germline ends. CDR3 bases: TGTGCCATCAGTGAGCCGAAACGCGATGAGCAGTTCTTC. Its protein is CAISEPKRDEQFF.

This clonotype has ten or more counts. The chain combines TRBV5-5 with TRBJ2-7, with 7 bases aligning to TRBD1. Per the germline V gene, CDR1 is SGHKS and CDR2 is YYEKEE (reference sequence). The CDR3 extends over 14 amino acids. With 6 bases clipped from V and 2 bases from J, the junction kept 8 bases outside the gene matches. The CDR3 DNA reads as TGTGCCAGCACCGTAACCGGGACAGCCTACGAGCAGTACTTC. The encoded protein is CASTVTGTAYEQYF.

This clonotype has at least ten counts. This chain joins TRBV20-1 and TRBJ2-6; no definite D call. Trimming took 0 bases from V and 2 from J, leaving 5 bases between them. Germline CDR1 DFQATT, CDR2 SNEGSKA (reference sequence). This CDR3 region has 14 residues. The CDR3: CSARDLTGANVLTF. CDR3 nucleotides: TGCAGTGCTAGAGATTTAACTGGGGCCAACGTCCTGACTTTC.

This clonotype was observed many times. As DNA, the CDR3 is TGTGCCAGCAGCGCTCGACAGGCGGCTAATGAAAAACTGTTTTTT. Encoded protein: CASSARQAANEKLFF. The V call is TRBV7-9, the J call TRBJ1-4, with TRBD1 as a possible D gene (6 bases). Germline values: CDR1 SEHNR, CDR2 FQNEAQ (reference sequence). This CDR3 region has 15 residues. V was pared by 5 bases and J by 3 bases, with 13 bases between.

This clonotype occurred many times. The rearrangement links TRBV27 to TRBJ2-7, with TRBD2 identical over 9 bases. Germline V gene sequence: CDR1 MNHEY, CDR2 SMNVEV (reference sequence). The CDR3 is 17 amino acids. Trimming at V came to 7 bases and at J to 4 bases, leaving 17 bases not matched to a gene. CDR3 bases: TGTGCCAGCACTCGAGCAGGGGGAGTAGCGGGAGTGTACGAGCAGTACTTC. This encodes CASTRAGGVAGVYEQYF.

This clonotype was seen repeatedly, ten times or more. This chain uses TRBV27 with TRBJ2-3; D is undetermined. The germline V gene encodes CDR1 MNHEY and CDR2 SMNVEV (reference sequence). The CDR3 is 13 amino acids. V lost 4 bases, J lost 5 bases, and 10 bases lay in between. The CDR3, as DNA: TGTGCCAGCAGTTGGGGTATTCAAGATACGCAGTATTTT. It is translated as CASSWGIQDTQYF.

This clonotype was found many times. The chain combines TRBV5-8 with TRBJ2-1; 7 bases line up with TRBD1. With V trimmed by 2 bases and J by 6 bases, 8 bases remained unmatched. The CDR3 is 15 residues long. Germline CDR1 reads SGHTS; CDR2 reads YDEGEE. The CDR3: CASSFVAGGGNEQFF. CDR3 nucleotide sequence: TGTGCCAGCAGCTTTGTGGCAGGGGGTGGCAATGAGCAGTTCTTC.

This clonotype came up many times. The chain uses TRBV4-2 and TRBJ1-2; TRBD1 matches at 8 bases. Germline V gene data show CDR1 as LGHNA and CDR2 as YNFKEQ. Unmatched junction bases numbered 11, after V lost 5 bases and J lost 3 bases. The CDR3 runs to 16 residues. For the CDR3, the DNA is TGTGCCAGCAGCAACACTGACAGGGGAGCTGACTATGGCTACACCTTC. It is translated as CASSNTDRGADYGYTF.

This rearrangement joins TRBV9 to TRBJ1-1; 7 bases fit TRBD1. The CDR3 contains 15 residues. J lost 1 base, V lost 2 bases, and 5 bases had no gene match. Germline V gene lookup returns CDR1 SGDLS and CDR2 YYNGEE. The CDR3 is CASSVGDSTNTEAFF. The CDR3 nucleotides read TGTGCCAGCAGCGTTGGGGACAGTACGAACACTGAAGCTTTCTTT.

This clonotype was recorded at least ten times. The chain is built from TRBV7-9 and TRBJ1-5; 9 bases line up with TRBD1. The CDR3 runs to 17 residues. V gave up 1 base and J gave up 0 bases; unmatched junction bases: 4. The germline V gene encodes CDR1 SEHNR and CDR2 FQNEAQ (reference sequence). CDR3 DNA: TGTGCCAGCAGCTTAGGATCGACAGGGGGTAGCAATCAGCCCCAGCATTTT. Translated: CASSLGSTGGSNQPQHF.

Remarks on this clonotype: A single base separates this from a much larger clone, so it may be a read error. The rearrangement uses TRBV11-1 and TRBJ2-2; D is perhaps TRBD1 (6 bases). The germline V gene has CDR1 SGHAT and CDR2 FQDESV (reference sequence). This CDR3 spans 15 amino acids. The CDR3 DNA reads as TGTGCCAGCAGCTTAGCGGGCAGGGGAACCGGGGATCTGTTTTTT. Residues: CASSLAGRGTGDLFF.